This T cell receptor (beta chain) was profiled in a study of blood T cell repertoires in COVID-19. At the level of the study: Specimens from acute and convalescent COVID-19 originated in the United States, Italy and Spain. Nucleic acid was either cDNA or gDNA, and it came from T cells, B-cell-depleted T cells, or PBMCs.

V was trimmed by 2 bases and J by 2 bases, leaving 12 bases between them. This CDR3 is 15 amino acids long. The V gene's germline CDR1 is LGHNT and CDR2 FRNRAP. Produced via immunoSEQ multiplex PCR; TCRdb's table is partial and in-frame only. The sample holds some 97,000 clones, approximately 91% seen once. This TCR was recovered from a man in his 60s with acute or convalescent COVID-19. The chain employs TRBV12-5 and TRBJ1-1, with a tentative D call TRBD1 (5 bases). Sequencing was done on a sample of peripheral blood. CDR3 amino acids: CASGLQDSYNTEAFF. As DNA, the CDR3 is TGTGCTAGTGGTTTGCAAGACAGTTATAACACTGAAGCTTTCTTT.